Only one count was recorded for the clone carrying this TCR beta chain. Its antigen is not identified. This entry is derived from a study of radiotherapy plus CTLA-4 blockade in lung cancer. Background on the study: Objective responses were seen in around 19% of patients, disease control in around 31%. Study-wide results and caveats: After treatment with radiotherapy plus ipilimumab, TCR clones that came from the tumor expanded in blood.

This CDR3 is 13 amino acids long. The germline V and J ends were trimmed by 6 bases and 0 bases, with 9 bases remaining between them. Germline lookup yields CDR1 MDHEN and CDR2 SYDVKM. Some clones are missing from TCRdb's copy, which holds only in-frame ones; the method was immunoSEQ multiplex PCR. The table lists around 82,000 clones, around 79% of them singletons. The TCR comes from a human donor with non-small cell lung cancer whose response to radiotherapy plus ipilimumab could not be evaluated. Some clones in this sample may be carry-over from other donors' samples. The V call is TRBV28, the J call TRBJ2-7; D may be TRBD1 (5 bases). The specimen was peripheral blood, collected from a patient treated with radiotherapy plus ipilimumab. The CDR3 here is CASSQGDSYEQYF. The DNA for the CDR3 is TGTGCCAGCAGCCAAGGGGACTCCTACGAGCAGTACTTC.